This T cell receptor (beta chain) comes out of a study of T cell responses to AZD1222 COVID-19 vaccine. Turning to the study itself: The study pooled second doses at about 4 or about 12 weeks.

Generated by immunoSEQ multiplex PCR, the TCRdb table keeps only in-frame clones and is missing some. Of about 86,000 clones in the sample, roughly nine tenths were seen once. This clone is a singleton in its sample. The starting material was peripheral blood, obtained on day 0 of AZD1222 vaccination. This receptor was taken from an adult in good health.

DNA of the CDR3: TGTGCCAGCAGCCGACAGGGTAACTATGGCTACACCTTC. Translation gives CASSRQGNYGYTF. V gene TRBV7-2 combines with J gene TRBJ1-2, with 7 nucleotides matching TRBD1. CDR1 SGHTA and CDR2 FQGNSA come from the germline V gene. This CDR3 spans 13 amino acids. Trimming cost V 5 bases and J 1 base; bases outside gene matches: 1.